The clone carrying this TCR beta chain was found once. Germline CDR1 and CDR2: SGHNT and YENEEA. The CDR3 extends over 20 amino acids. With 0 bases clipped from V and 2 bases from J, the junction kept 14 bases outside the gene matches. The record originates from a study of blood T cell repertoires in COVID-19. Background on the study: Some COVID-19 samples were acute and others convalescent; all came from the United States, Italy and Spain.

Per the original methods: Amplifying reference gene primers gave estimates of nucleated cell counts. Clones were read by immunoSEQ multiplex PCR, and TCRdb kept only the in-frame ones, dropping some. Clone size and the V and J calls come from that table; the DNA yielded D and trimming. The top ten clones hold around 4.5% of a sample with approximately 130,000 clones, about 85% of them seen once. This clonotype originated in a human donor in a cohort sampled during active COVID-19. The chain is built from TRBV11-3 and TRBJ2-4, with 9 bases identical to TRBD1. The sample comprised peripheral blood. CDR3 sequence reads: CASSLDQWGQGRGTKNIQYF. The CDR3 DNA follows: TGTGCCAGCAGCTTAGATCAGTGGGGACAGGGAAGAGGAACCAAAAACATTCAGTACTTC. The complete variable domain, with remaining parts taken from reference TRBV11-3 and TRBJ2-4, reads EAGVVQSPRYKIIEKKQPVAFWCNPISGHNTLYWYLQNLGQGPELLIRYENEEAVDDSQLPKDRFSAERLKGVDSTLKIQPAELGDSAVYLCASSLDQWGQGRGTKNIQYFGAGTRLSVL.